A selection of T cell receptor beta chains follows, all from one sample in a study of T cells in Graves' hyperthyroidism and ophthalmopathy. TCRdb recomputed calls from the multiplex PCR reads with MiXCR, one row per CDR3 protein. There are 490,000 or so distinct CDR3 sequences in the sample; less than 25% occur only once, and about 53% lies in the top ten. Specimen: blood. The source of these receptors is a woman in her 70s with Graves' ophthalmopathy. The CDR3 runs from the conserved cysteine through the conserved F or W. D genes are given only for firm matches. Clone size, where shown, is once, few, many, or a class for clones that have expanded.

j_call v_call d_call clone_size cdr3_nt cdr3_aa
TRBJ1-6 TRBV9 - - TGTGCCAGCAGCATCCGACACGTTAATTCACCCCTCCACTTT CASSIRHVNSPLHF
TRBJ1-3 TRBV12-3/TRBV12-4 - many TGTGCCAGCAGTTTCGGACAAGTCTCTGGAAACACCATATATTTT CASSFGQVSGNTIYF
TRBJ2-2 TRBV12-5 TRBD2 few TGTGCTAGTGGTTTCATGGGTAGCGGGAGAGGAAGCACCGGGGAGCTGTTTTTT CASGFMGSGRGSTGELFF
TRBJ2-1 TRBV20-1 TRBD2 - TGCAGTGCTAGAGACAGCGGGAGGCTGTACAATGAGCAGTTCTTC CSARDSGRLYNEQFF
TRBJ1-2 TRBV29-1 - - TGCAGCGTCACGGATACGGGACATAACTATGGCTACACCTTC CSVTDTGHNYGYTF
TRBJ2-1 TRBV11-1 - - TGTGCCAGCAGCCTTTGGGGGCCTCAGCGGGATGAGCAGTTCTTC CASSLWGPQRDEQFF
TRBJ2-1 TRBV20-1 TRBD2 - TGCAGTGCCAATAGCGGGAGGGCCGGGAATGAGCAGTTCTTC CSANSGRAGNEQFF
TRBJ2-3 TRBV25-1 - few TGTGCCAGCAGTGAATCCCCGCACAGGGTCTTAAATACAGATACGCAGTATTTT CASSESPHRVLNTDTQYF
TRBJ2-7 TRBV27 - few TGTGCCAGCAGTTCAAACCCGGGACACCTATTTTCCTCCTACGAGCAGTACTTC CASSSNPGHLFSSYEQYF
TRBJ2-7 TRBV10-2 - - TGCGCCAGCAGTGCATCCTTGGACATTTACGAGCAGTACTTC CASSASLDIYEQYF
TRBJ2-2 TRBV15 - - TGTGCCACCAGCAGAGATATGTTGAAAAACACCGGGGAGCTGTTTTTT CATSRDMLKNTGELFF
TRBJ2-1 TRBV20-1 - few TGCAGTGCTAGAGATAATCCCTATGGGCTAAACAATGAGCAGTTCTTC CSARDNPYGLNNEQFF
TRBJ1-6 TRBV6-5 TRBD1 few TGTGCCAGCAGTTACTCGTTTGGACAGGGAGGGTCCTATAATTCACCCCTCCACTTT CASSYSFGQGGSYNSPLHF
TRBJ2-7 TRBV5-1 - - TGCGCCAGCAGGATGCCGGGACACACATTACCCTACGAGCAGTACTTC CASRMPGHTLPYEQYF
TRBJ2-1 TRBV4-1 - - TGCGCCAGCAGCCAAGACGGCAGGGTTACCAATGAGCAGTTCTTC CASSQDGRVTNEQFF
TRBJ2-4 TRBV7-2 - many TGTGCCAGCAGCTTAGTGAACTCCCCGGGGAACATTCAGTACTTC CASSLVNSPGNIQYF
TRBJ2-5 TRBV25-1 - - TGTGCCAGCAGTGAACCGACCCGGTTCGCCCAGTACTTC CASSEPTRFAQYF
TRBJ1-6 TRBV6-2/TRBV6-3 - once TGTGCCAGCAGTCAAGGTTATAATTCACCCCTCCACTTT CASSQGYNSPLHF
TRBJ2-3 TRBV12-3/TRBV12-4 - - TGTGCCAGCAGTGTAGGGTTCACAGATACGCAGTATTTT CASSVGFTDTQYF
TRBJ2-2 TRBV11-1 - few TGCGCCAGCAGCTTGAGCCCCCCCCCCACGCCGGTCACCGGGGAGCTGTTTTTT CASSLSPPPTPVTGELFF
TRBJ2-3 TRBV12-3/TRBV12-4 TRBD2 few TGTGCCGGCAGTTTCGGACTAGCGGGAGACTTAATGGGGTGGACAGATACGCAGTATTTT CAGSFGLAGDLMGWTDTQYF
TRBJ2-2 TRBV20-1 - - TGCAGTGCGGACAGGAACACCGGGGAGCTGTTTTTT CSADRNTGELFF
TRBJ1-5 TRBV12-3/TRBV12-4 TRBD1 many TGTGCCAGCAGCCCAGGGGGGCTCAGCAATCAGCCCCAGCATTTT CASSPGGLSNQPQHF